Here is one TCR beta chain with its context. Its antigen is not identified. The source of the sample is a study of shared clonotypes between healthy human individuals. On the study more broadly: There were three CD4 naive, three CD4 memory, two CD8 naive and one CD8 memory plates per donor. Study conclusions and caveats: Generally, naive subsets came out with larger estimated richness than memory subsets. Non-shared clonotypes showed lower generation probabilities than clonotypes common to all four donors. When naive CD4 clonotypes were compared across several donors, 4% to 6.5% were shared.

Profiling relied on immunoSEQ multiplex PCR, and the TCRdb table lists in-frame clones only, not all of them. The repertoire holds around 750,000 clones, with approximately 79% as singletons. V was cut by 5 bases and J by 6 bases, with 13 bases left in between. The CDR3 is 13 residues long. The germline V gene encodes CDR1 SGHTA and CDR2 FQGTGA. Sequencing input: memory CD4+ T cells sorted from blood. As to subset: CD45RA-negative fraction. This chain uses TRBV7-3 with TRBJ1-1; D might be TRBD1 (5 bases). The clonotype comes from a woman younger than 45 in good health. The CDR3 DNA sequence: TGTGCCAGCAGCCCAGACATGGGGGCTGAAGCTTTCTTT. Translation gives CASSPDMGAEAFF.